The source of this T cell receptor (beta chain) is a study of T cells in Graves' hyperthyroidism and ophthalmopathy. Study results and limitations: The model identified upcoming ophthalmopathy a median about 7.1 months ahead of onset. Using 13 V-J features, a model discriminated ophthalmopathy from stable hyperthyroidism.

Amplification yielded TCR beta CDR3 regions, with RNA transcripts as the source. The HTBI set primed first-round TCR CDR3 RT-PCR. TCRdb itself ran the multiplex PCR reads through MiXCR, one entry per CDR3 protein. The sample consists of 400,000 to 550,000 distinct CDR3 sequences, roughly 24% of them appearing once. At least ten counts were recorded for this clonotype. The antigen remains unidentified. Germline assignment: CDR1 SQVTM and CDR2 ANQGSEA. V was pared by 3 bases and J by 1 base, with 10 bases between. The CDR3 sequence is 14 residues long. Sequencing was done on a sample of blood. The origin of this receptor is a young woman with Graves' ophthalmopathy. This chain uses TRBV29-1 with TRBJ1-3, with D hard to call. DNA of the CDR3: TGCAGCGTTGAGGGTCCGGGGTCTGGAAACACCATATATTTT. Amino acid sequence: CSVEGPGSGNTIYF.